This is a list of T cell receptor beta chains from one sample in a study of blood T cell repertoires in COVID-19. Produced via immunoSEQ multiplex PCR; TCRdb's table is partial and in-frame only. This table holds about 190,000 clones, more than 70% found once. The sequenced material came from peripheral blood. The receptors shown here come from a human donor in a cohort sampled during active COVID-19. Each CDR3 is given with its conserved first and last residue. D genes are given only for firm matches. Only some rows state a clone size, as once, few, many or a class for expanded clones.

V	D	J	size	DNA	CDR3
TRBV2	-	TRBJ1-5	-	TGTGCCAGCAGTGGTCAAGACAGCAGCAATCAGCCCCAGCATTTT	CASSGQDSSNQPQHF
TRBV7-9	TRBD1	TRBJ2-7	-	TGTGCCAGCAGCTCCACTCAGACAGGGGGCAATGTGTACGAGCAGTACTTC	CASSSTQTGGNVYEQYF
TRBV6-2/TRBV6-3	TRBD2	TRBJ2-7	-	TGTGCCAGCAGTTTTAGCGGGGCGCTCTCCTACGAGCAGTACTTC	CASSFSGALSYEQYF
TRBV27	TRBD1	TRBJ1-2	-	TGTGCCAGCAGTTTAAAACCAGGGGGCTATGGCTACACCTTC	CASSLKPGGYGYTF
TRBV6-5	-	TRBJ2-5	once	TGTGCCAGCAGTTACTCAGCCGGGAAAGAGACCCAGTACTTC	CASSYSAGKETQYF
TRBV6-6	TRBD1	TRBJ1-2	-	TGTGCCAGCAGTCAGGGGACAGGGGGTGAGAACTATGGCTACACCTTC	CASSQGTGGENYGYTF
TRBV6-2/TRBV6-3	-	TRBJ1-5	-	TGTGCCAGCAGTTACCCGGGACTGTATCAGCCCCAGCATTTT	CASSYPGLYQPQHF
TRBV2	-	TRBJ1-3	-	TGTGCCAGCAGTGAAGGCCGGAGCCCGCTCTCTGGAAACACCATATATTTT	CASSEGRSPLSGNTIYF
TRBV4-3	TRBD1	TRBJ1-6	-	TGCGCCAGCAGCACCCAGGGGGCAGGCTATAATTCACCCCTCCACTTT	CASSTQGAGYNSPLHF
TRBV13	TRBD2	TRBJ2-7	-	TGTGCCAGCAGTCTCGGGGGAGCGGGGGCCCTACCCTACGAGCAGTACTTC	CASSLGGAGALPYEQYF
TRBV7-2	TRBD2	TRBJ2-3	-	TGTGCCAGCAGCCGGACTAGCGGGGGGTTGACAGATACGCAGTATTTT	CASSRTSGGLTDTQYF
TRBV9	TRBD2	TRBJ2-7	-	TGTGCCAGCAGCGTAGCTCTGTCAGGGGCTAGCGGGCCCTACGAGCAGTACTTC	CASSVALSGASGPYEQYF
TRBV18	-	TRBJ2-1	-	TGTGCCAGCTCAGGATGGCGAAGAGGTTCGGATGAGCAGTTCTTC	CASSGWRRGSDEQFF
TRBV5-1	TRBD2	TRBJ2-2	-	TGCGCCAGCAGCCCCACTAGCGGGGGGGCCGGGGAGCTGTTTTTT	CASSPTSGGAGELFF
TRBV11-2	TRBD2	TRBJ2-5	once	TGTGCCAGCAGCTTACGACTAGCGGGCCTCCAAGAGACCCAGTACTTC	CASSLRLAGLQETQYF
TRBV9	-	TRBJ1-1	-	TGTGCCAGCAGCGCTGAACCACCGGGAGGGTCTCGAAGCAGGACTGAAGCTTTCTTT	CASSAEPPGGSRSRTEAFF
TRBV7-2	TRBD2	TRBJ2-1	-	TGTGCCAGCAGCTCAGGACTAGCGGGAGAACTTGAGCAGTTCTTC	CASSSGLAGELEQFF
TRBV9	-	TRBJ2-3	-	TGTGCCAGCAGCGTAGATGGGGAGGGCACAGATACGCAGTATTTT	CASSVDGEGTDTQYF
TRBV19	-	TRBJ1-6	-	TGTGCCAGTAGAGACCAGGGGCTGGTTAATTCACCCCTCCACTTT	CASRDQGLVNSPLHF
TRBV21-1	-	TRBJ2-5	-	TGTGCCAGCAGCAGCAGCCCTGGGAGTGGGGAGACCCAGTACTTC	CASSSSPGSGETQYF
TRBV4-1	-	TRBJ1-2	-	TGCGCCAGCAGCCAAGTACCCGACAACAACTATGGCTACACCTTC	CASSQVPDNNYGYTF
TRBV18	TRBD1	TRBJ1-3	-	TGTGCCAGCTCACCCCCAGGGGGGAACACCATATATTTT	CASSPPGGNTIYF
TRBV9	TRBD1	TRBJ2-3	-	TGTGCCAGCAGCCCATGGACAGGGGCAGATACGCAGTATTTT	CASSPWTGADTQYF
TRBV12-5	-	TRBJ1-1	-	TGTGCTAGTGGTTTGACGGGGGGCGTTGAAGCTTTCTTT	CASGLTGGVEAFF
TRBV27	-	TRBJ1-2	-	TGTGCCAGCAGTGCACACAGGGTAGGCTACACCTTC	CASSAHRVGYTF
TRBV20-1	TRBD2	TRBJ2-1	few	TGCAGTGCTAGTCACGGGACTAGCGGCAACAATGAGCAGTTCTTC	CSASHGTSGNNEQFF
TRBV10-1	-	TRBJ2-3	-	TGCGCCAGCAGCGGGAGTGGAACAGATACGCAGTATTTT	CASSGSGTDTQYF
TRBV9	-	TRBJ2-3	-	TGTGCCAGCAGCGTAGGGCAGGGTGGAATTGGAGATACGCAGTATTTT	CASSVGQGGIGDTQYF
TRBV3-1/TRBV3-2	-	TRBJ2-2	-	TGTGCCAGCAGGGCAGGCAACACCGGGGAGCTGTTTTTT	CASRAGNTGELFF
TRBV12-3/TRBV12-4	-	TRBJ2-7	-	TGTGCCAGCAGTTTAGACGAGTCCTACGAGCAGTACTTC	CASSLDESYEQYF
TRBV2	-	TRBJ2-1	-	TGTGCCAGCAGTGTTCCATCCAGCAATGAGCAGTTCTTC	CASSVPSSNEQFF